This T cell receptor beta chain was observed in a study of sequential checkpoint blockade in melanoma. Overall study context: Arm A got nivolumab then ipilimumab; arm B the reverse, 1:1. After both sequences, patients received maintenance nivolumab.

Regarding treatment: randomized to nivolumab then ipilimumab (arm A) or the reverse (arm B). None of the patients previously received DNA-damaging chemotherapy. From thawed PBMCs, live CD3+CD8+ cells negative for CD19 and CD56 were sorted. Profiled with immunoSEQ multiplex PCR; TCRdb holds only in-frame clones, not every one. The sample comprises about 9,500 clones, 60% to 75% of which are singletons, and roughly 13% rests with the top ten. The CDR3 has 16 residues. Germline assignment: CDR1 SGHVS and CDR2 FNYEAQ. J lost 2 bases, V lost 5 bases, and 9 bases had no gene match. The sample consisted of CD8+ T cells sorted from blood (inferred from file names), taken from a patient given nivolumab and ipilimumab in sequence. The J gene is TRBJ1-3, the V gene TRBV7-6; 7 bases map to TRBD1. This TCR derives from a human donor with melanoma. CDR3 sequence: CASSIPNDRAGNTIYF. As DNA, the CDR3 is TGTGCCAGCAGCATCCCAAACGACAGGGCTGGAAACACCATATATTTT.